These 21 T cell receptor beta chains were all obtained from the same sample, sequenced in a study of glioma-infiltrating T cells. The iRepertoire nested amplicon-rescue multiplex PCR amplified TCR alpha and beta CDR3s from RNA. MiXCR, run by TCRdb on the multiplex PCR reads, gives a single entry per CDR3 protein. The data show a few hundred thousand distinct CDR3 sequences, more than 35% seen once. Specimen: glioma tissue, nonneoplastic brain tissue, or PBMCs (not recorded which). The origin of the receptors is a human donor with low-grade glioma or glioblastoma, undergoing nonglioma brain surgery, or in good health (not recorded which).

The chain is built from TRBV4-2 and TRBJ2-3; no definite D call. The germline gives CDR1 LGHNA, CDR2 YNFKEQ. The CDR3 runs to 16 residues. Between the trimmed V and J ends, which lost 4 bases and 0 bases, there was a span of 14 bases. CDR3 coding DNA: TGTGCCAGCAGCCCCTCACCCGTAGGCAGCACAGATACGCAGTATTTT. Protein: CASSPSPVGSTDTQYF.

This clonotype has at least ten counts. The chain combines TRBV20-1 with TRBJ1-5, with unresolved D. V lost 0 bases and J 11 bases, leaving 17 bases between the germline ends. The CDR3 totals 14 residues. From germline, CDR1 is DFQATT and CDR2 SNEGSKA (reference sequence). The CDR3 here is CSARDNERWTTQHF. The DNA for the CDR3 is TGCAGTGCTAGAGATAATGAGAGGTGGACTACCCAGCATTTT.

This clonotype has more than one count but fewer than ten. V usage is TRBV7-9 and J usage is TRBJ2-7, with D perhaps being TRBD1 or TRBD2 (7 bases each). CDR3 length: 14 residues. The germline gives CDR1 SEHNR, CDR2 FQNEAQ (reference sequence). The V and J ends lost 4 bases and 6 bases respectively, with 16 bases between them. The DNA of the CDR3 is TGTGCCAGCAGCTCCGTGGGGGGGACAGTCGAGCAGTACTTC. As protein: CASSSVGGTVEQYF.

This clonotype was seen just once. Since a much larger clone is just one base distant, this may be a read error. The V call is TRBV6-6, the J call TRBJ2-4, with D maybe TRBD1 (7 bases). The DNA end is more similar to TRBJ2-7, so the J call may be wrong. This CDR3 contains 16 residues. Germline lookup yields CDR1 MNHNY and CDR2 SVGAGI (reference sequence). CDR3 protein: CASSYTGAGGLYEQYF. The CDR3 DNA reads TGTGCCAGCAGTTACACTGGGGCAGGGGGGCTCTACGAGCAGTACTTC.

The rearrangement uses TRBV4-1 and TRBJ2-1, with TRBD2 as a possible D gene (6 bases). Germline loops: CDR1 MGHRA, CDR2 YSYEKL. The CDR3 covers 16 residues. V lost 1 base, J lost 12 bases, and 22 bases lay in between. As DNA, the CDR3 is TGCGCCAGCAGCCAAGCGTTCGGGACTCCCCTGGGAGGGCAGTTCTTC. Translating it yields CASSQAFGTPLGGQFF.

V is TRBV13 and J is TRBJ2-1; 8 bases are a match to TRBD2. CDR3 length equals 16 residues. V lost 5 bases, J lost 3 bases, and 9 bases stayed unmatched. Germline-derived CDR1 and CDR2 are PRHDT and FYEKMQ (reference sequence). The CDR3 sequence is CASSLGGGLVYNEQFF. The CDR3 DNA is TGTGCCAGCAGCCTCGGGGGGGGACTTGTCTACAATGAGCAGTTCTTC.

The CDR3 region has the DNA TGTGCCAGCAGAGCACGGAGGACAGAGTACGAGCAGTACTTC. It is translated as CASRARRTEYEQYF. This chain uses TRBV2 with TRBJ2-7; weak D call: TRBD1 (6 bases). The CDR3 length is 14 residues. Germline-derived CDR1 and CDR2 are SNHLY and FYNNEI. V lost 6 bases to trimming and J lost 4 bases, with 16 bases between them.

This clonotype was counted many times. This chain connects TRBV3-1 to TRBJ2-5; 13 bases are shared with TRBD2. The V segment lost 1 base and the J segment 4 bases; nucleotides outside the gene matches: 0. The length of the CDR3 is 15 residues. The germline gives CDR1 LGHDT, CDR2 YNNKEL (reference sequence). In nucleotides, the CDR3 is TGTGCCAGCAGCCAAGGGACTAGCGGGGGAGAGACCCAGTACTTC. Protein sequence: CASSQGTSGGETQYF.

About this clonotype: A much larger clone lies one base from this, so it may be a read error. V is TRBV28 and J is TRBJ2-7; the D gene is possibly TRBD2 (6 bases). The germline V gene has CDR1 MDHEN and CDR2 SYDVKM. V shed 6 bases and J shed 0 bases, with 12 bases lying between them. The CDR3 runs 14 residues. Here the CDR3 DNA reads TGTGCCAGCAGGTTTGGAGGGAGCTCCTACGAGCAGTACTTC. Encoded protein: CASRFGGSSYEQYF. The whole variable domain, remainder taken from reference TRBV28 and TRBJ2-7, is DVKVTQSSRYLVKRTGEKVFLECVQDMDHENMFWYRQDPGLGLRLIYFSYDVKMKEKGDIPEGYSVSREKKERFSLILESASTNQTSMYLCASRFGGSSYEQYFGPGTRLTVT.

Details on this clonotype: This may stem from a read error, because a much larger clone lies one nucleotide away. Likely a read error: the CDR3 ends without its conserved phenylalanine or tryptophan. The chain is built from TRBV6-1 and TRBJ2-1; D may be TRBD1 (6 bases). Germline V gene data show CDR1 as MNHNS and CDR2 as SASEGT. V was pared by 6 bases and J by 0 bases, with 15 bases between. This CDR3 contains 16 residues. In nucleotides, the CDR3 is TGTGCCAGCAGCCGGCAGGGGTTATCCTCCTACAATGAGCAGTTCCTC. It yields the protein CASSRQGLSSYNEQFL.

The V call is TRBV28, the J call TRBJ2-7; TRBD1 aligns across 8 bases. CDR1 and CDR2 from the germline V gene are MDHEN and SYDVKM. The CDR3 has 16 amino acids. The trim removed 3 bases at V and 0 bases at J, leaving 7 bases unmatched. CDR3 DNA: TGTGCCAGCAGTTTTGGTGGGACAGGACCCTCCTACGAGCAGTACTTC. Translated, it gives CASSFGGTGPSYEQYF.

Notes on this clonotype: This could be a read error, since a much larger clone is one nucleotide away. The CDR3 carries no conserved terminal phenylalanine or tryptophan, so it likely arises from a read error. The V call is TRBV6-2 or TRBV6-3, the J call TRBJ2-1; the D is unclear. This CDR3 is built from 12 residues. Per germline, CDR1 MNHEY and CDR2 SVGEGT. Trimming cost V 4 bases and J 10 bases, with 11 bases left between them. In DNA, the CDR3 is TGTGCCAGCAGTTCCCAGGCTGTCGAGCAGTTCTCC. Translating it yields CASSSQAVEQFS.

In its sample, this clonotype was seen many times. The CDR3 sequence: CSALIDRHRTQPQHF. The CDR3 DNA follows: TGCAGTGCTTTGATAGACAGGCACAGGACCCAGCCCCAGCATTTT. This sequence joins TRBV20-1 and TRBJ1-5, with D possibly being TRBD1 (6 bases). This CDR3 spans 15 amino acids. Germline V gene lookup returns CDR1 DFQATT and CDR2 SNEGSKA (reference sequence). V lost 5 bases and J lost 7, with 21 bases in between.

The rearrangement links TRBV6-1 to TRBJ1-2; TRBD1 matches at 8 bases. Germline V gene data show CDR1 as MNHNS and CDR2 as SASEGT. This CDR3 is built from 15 residues. V lost 2 bases and J lost 2; bases outside the gene matches: 4. CDR3 DNA: TGTGCCAGCAGTGAAAGGACAGGGAGGAACTATGGCTACACCTTC. Its translation is CASSERTGRNYGYTF.

This clonotype was detected a few times. The CDR3 is CASRGRDLRLSPLHF. CDR3 nucleotides: TGTGCCAGCAGAGGACGGGACCTTCGACTTTCACCCCTCCACTTT. The chain carries TRBV6-2 or TRBV6-3 and TRBJ1-6; D might be TRBD1 (5 bases). Germline assignment: CDR1 MNHEY and CDR2 SVGEGT. The CDR3 has 15 amino acids. Trimming shortened V by 6 bases and J by 9 bases, and 18 bases separated the two germline ends.

The V call is TRBV27, the J call TRBJ2-7; TRBD1 matches at 10 bases. Looked up from germline, CDR1 is MNHEY and CDR2 is SMNVEV (reference sequence). This CDR3 contains 15 residues. V gave up 3 bases and J gave up 6 bases; unmatched junction bases: 8. CDR3 sequence (DNA): TGTGCCAGCAGTTTTGTAGACAGGGGGCTTGGCGAGCAGTACTTC. It is translated as CASSFVDRGLGEQYF.

Note on this clonotype: Given a much more abundant clone one base away, this may be a read error. The DNA of the CDR3 is TGTGCCAGCAGCATATCGGTGGGGAGGCCCTACGAGCAGTACTTC. Translating it yields CASSISVGRPYEQYF. The chain joins TRBV7-2 to TRBJ2-7, with a tentative D call TRBD2 (6 bases). Germline V gene lookup returns CDR1 SGHTA and CDR2 FQGNSA. This CDR3 region has 15 residues. The V end lost 5 bases, the J end lost 2 bases, and 16 bases lay between the germline ends. Drawing the rest from reference TRBV7-2 and TRBJ2-7, the complete variable domain is GAGVSQSPSNKVTEKGKDVELRCDPISGHTALYWYRQSLGQGLEFLIYFQGNSAPDKSGLPSDRFSAERTGGSVSTLTIQRTQQEDSAVYLCASSISVGRPYEQYFGPGTRLTVT.

The rearrangement uses TRBV27 and TRBJ2-7; D not resolved. The ends were cut back, 5 bases at V and 2 bases at J, with 19 bases in the middle. CDR1 is MNHEY, CDR2 SMNVEV, per germline (reference sequence). The CDR3 covers 16 residues. DNA for the CDR3: TGTGCCAGCAGTCACGGCAGGCCCCCATCGACCTACGAGCAGTACTTC. This encodes CASSHGRPPSTYEQYF.

As to this clonotype: The CDR3 end shows no conserved phenylalanine or tryptophan, and so a read error is likely. The V call is TRBV4-1, the J call TRBJ2-7; D may be TRBD2 (5 bases). Trimming cost V 5 bases and J 4 bases, with 6 bases left between them. The CDR3 contains 11 residues. The germline V gene has CDR1 MGHRA and CDR2 YSYEKL. The CDR3 loop reads CASSWRYEQYS. In DNA, the CDR3 is TGCGCCAGCAGCTGGAGGTACGAGCAGTACTCC.

The V gene is TRBV15, the J gene TRBJ1-1, with 7 bases lining up with TRBD1. Per the germline V gene, CDR1 is LNHNV and CDR2 is YYDKDF (reference sequence). V was pared by 2 bases and J by 5 bases, with 11 bases of the junction left unmatched. The CDR3 totals 16 residues. The CDR3 here is CATSRSPRGRGTEAFF. In DNA form, the CDR3 reads TGTGCCACCAGCAGATCACCCCGGGGCAGGGGGACTGAAGCTTTCTTT. The entire variable domain, with the rest obtained from reference TRBV15 and TRBJ1-1, is as follows: DAMVIQNPRYQVTQFGKPVTLSCSQTLNHNVMYWYQQKSSQAPKLLFHYYDKDFNNEADTPDNFQSRRPNTSFCFLDIRSPGLGDTAMYLCATSRSPRGRGTEAFFGQGTRLTVV.

Of note for this clonotype: Given the absence of the conserved phenylalanine or tryptophan at the CDR3 end, a read error is likely. The chain uses TRBV6-1 and TRBJ2-1; 9 bases fit TRBD2. The CDR3 totals 17 residues. CDR1 and CDR2 (germline): MNHNS, SASEGT. Trimming at V came to 2 bases and at J to 2 bases, leaving 7 bases not matched to a gene. The CDR3 DNA follows: TGTGCCAGCAGTGAAAAAAGACTAGCGGATACCTACAATGAGCAGTTCTTA. This encodes CASSEKRLADTYNEQFL.